Below, one T cell receptor beta chain is given with its context. The entry originates in a study of blood T cell repertoires in COVID-19. Study as a whole: Researchers got acute and convalescent COVID-19 samples from the United States, Italy and Spain. The cDNA or gDNA used as material had been derived from T cells, B-cell-depleted T cells, or PBMCs.

The CDR3 runs 13 residues. Per germline, CDR1 MDHEN and CDR2 SYDVKM. V was shortened by 4 bases and J by 9 bases, with 12 bases between the two germline ends. Original processing notes: From reference gene primer amplification, estimates of nucleated cell counts were derived. Profiling relied on immunoSEQ multiplex PCR, and the TCRdb table lists in-frame clones only, not all of them. That table is the source of V, J and clone size, and D and trimming were worked out from the DNA. The table records about 280,000 clones, around 85% of them present only once. The V and J genes are TRBV28 and TRBJ2-2, with TRBD2 as a possible D gene (6 bases). The TCR comes from a young woman who had recovered from COVID-19. The sequenced material came from peripheral blood. The CDR3 protein is CASSSRLVRELFF. CDR3 sequence (DNA): TGTGCCAGCAGTTCCAGACTAGTCAGGGAGCTGTTTTTT.